Listed here are 32 T cell receptor beta chains from one sample, sequenced in a study of T cells after yellow fever vaccination. TCRdb analysed the 5' RACE reads with MiXCR anew, one entry per CDR3 protein. The table includes some 320,000 distinct CDR3 sequences, around 11% detected once. This sample comprised CD4+ T cells sorted from PBMCs, obtained 45 days after the yellow fever booster vaccination. The origin of the receptors is a man aged 18 to 30 who received the YFV17D yellow fever vaccine.

Many counts were recorded for this clonotype. V and J are TRBV23-1 and TRBJ2-1; 7 bases line up with TRBD1. TRBV23-1 counts as an open reading frame of uncertain function. J was trimmed by 11 bases and V by 4 bases; bases with no gene match: 5. This CDR3 region has 12 residues. The DNA for the CDR3 is TGCGCCAGCAGTCGGGGACAGCCTAAGCAGTTCTTC. It specifies CASSRGQPKQFF.

This chain joins TRBV7-2 and TRBJ2-5; 9 bases are a match to TRBD2. V was clipped by 4 bases and J by 5 bases; unmatched bases: 8. This CDR3 is 15 amino acids long. CDR1 and CDR2 from the germline V gene are SGHTA and FQGNSA. CDR3 nucleotides: TGTGCCAGCAGCTCAGGACTAGCGCTTGCGGAGACCCAGTACTTC. Residues: CASSSGLALAETQYF.

This clonotype occurred a few times. The chain links TRBV20-1 to TRBJ1-6; D is undetermined. Trimming removed 0 bases from V and 7 bases from J, with 10 bases in between. Germline CDR1 DFQATT, CDR2 SNEGSKA (reference sequence). This CDR3 comprises 14 residues. CDR3 loop: CSARDRVGNSPLHF. CDR3 in DNA: TGCAGTGCTAGAGATCGGGTGGGGAATTCACCCCTCCACTTT.

The V gene is TRBV6-5, the J gene TRBJ2-2; possible D gene TRBD2, 6 bases. Looked up from germline, CDR1 is MNHEY and CDR2 is SVGAGI. The CDR3 contains 15 residues. Trimming removed 2 bases from V and 5 bases from J, with 12 bases in between. CDR3 loop: CASSYRGAGTGELFF. CDR3 nucleotides: TGTGCCAGCAGTTACCGAGGGGCGGGGACCGGGGAGCTGTTTTTT.

V gene TRBV20-1 combines with J gene TRBJ2-1; unclear D gene. The ends were cut back, 3 bases at V and 1 base at J, with 13 bases in the middle. The CDR3 loop spans 15 amino acids. Germline values: CDR1 DFQATT, CDR2 SNEGSKA (reference sequence). This chain's CDR3 is CSASKGPTSYNEQFF. The CDR3, as DNA: TGCAGTGCTAGCAAAGGGCCCACATCCTACAATGAGCAGTTCTTC.

This clonotype was counted at least ten times. This chain joins TRBV12-5 and TRBJ1-4, with D possibly matching TRBD1 (6 bases). Trimming removed 0 bases at V and 8 bases at J, with 16 bases between. The CDR3 runs to 16 residues. Germline CDR1 is LGHNT and CDR2 is FRNRAP. CDR3 in amino acids: CASGLVRPQGMEKLFF. The CDR3 DNA reads TGTGCTAGTGGTTTGGTACGCCCCCAGGGGATGGAAAAACTGTTTTTT.

The chain recombines TRBV5-1 with TRBJ1-4, with D unresolved. This CDR3 spans 13 amino acids. The V gene's germline CDR1 is SGHRS and CDR2 YFSETQ. Trimming cost V 4 bases and J 7 bases, with 11 bases left between them. The CDR3 bases are TGCGCCAGCAGCCCCGGCATCGGTGAAAAACTGTTTTTT. This gives the protein CASSPGIGEKLFF.

The table lists this clonotype with a few counts. The rearrangement uses TRBV5-1 and TRBJ2-5; tentative D call: TRBD1 (5 bases). Germline CDR1 and CDR2: SGHRS and YFSETQ. The CDR3 extends over 14 amino acids. Trimming cost V 4 bases and J 3 bases, with 13 bases left between them. The CDR3 DNA reads as TGCGCCAGCAGCCCTAGGGGATTCAAAGAGACCCAGTACTTC. Amino acids: CASSPRGFKETQYF.

This clonotype turned up a few times. The chain joins TRBV7-2 to TRBJ1-6, with D tentatively TRBD1 (5 bases). This CDR3 region has 15 residues. CDR1 and CDR2 (germline): SGHTA, FQGNSA. V lost 5 bases and J 8 bases, leaving 16 bases between the germline ends. The chain's CDR3 is CASSRDFIEDSPLHF. CDR3 in DNA: TGTGCCAGCAGCCGGGACTTCATAGAGGATTCACCCCTCCACTTT.

The chain combines TRBV4-1 with TRBJ2-1; D is uncertain. CDR3 length: 16 residues. The germline CDR1 and CDR2 sequences are MGHRA and YSYEKL. Trimming took off 0 bases at V and 3 bases at J, with 12 bases between the two ends. The CDR3 here is CASSQDGHNSYNEQFF. The CDR3, as DNA: TGCGCCAGCAGCCAAGATGGGCACAACAGCTACAATGAGCAGTTCTTC.

The chain recombines TRBV28 with TRBJ2-7; D is perhaps TRBD2 (6 bases). The V end lost 6 bases, the J end lost 3 bases, and 18 bases lay between the germline ends. The CDR3 consists of 15 residues. Germline V CDR1 and CDR2: MDHEN, SYDVKM. CDR3 nucleotide sequence: TGTGCCAGCAGCCCACCGGGGACTGGCATCTACGAGCAGTACGTC. Encoded protein: CASSPPGTGIYEQYV.

The chain couples TRBV7-2 to TRBJ2-1; 8 bases fit TRBD1. This CDR3 contains 15 residues. V trimming: 3 bases; J trimming: 6 bases; junction bases outside the gene matches: 7. The V gene's germline CDR1 is SGHTA and CDR2 FQGNSA. CDR3 in DNA: TGTGCCAGCAGCTTCGGACAGGGAGGAGGCAATGAGCAGTTCTTC. Protein sequence: CASSFGQGGGNEQFF.

The chain links TRBV7-2 to TRBJ2-6, with D perhaps TRBD1 (6 bases). Trimming took off 4 bases at V and 3 bases at J, with 10 bases between the two ends. Germline CDR1 SGHTA, CDR2 FQGNSA. The CDR3 covers 15 residues. CDR3 protein: CASSSYRVGANVLTF. The DNA for the CDR3 is TGTGCCAGCAGCTCCTACAGGGTTGGGGCCAACGTCCTGACTTTC.

This clonotype was counted only a few times. The chain has TRBV3-1 and TRBJ2-5; 12 bases map to TRBD2. The CDR3 is made up of 17 amino acids. Per germline, CDR1 LGHDT and CDR2 YNNKEL (reference sequence). V lost 4 bases and J lost 5; bases outside the gene matches: 11. The DNA of the CDR3 is TGTGCCAGCAGCCCGGGACTAGCGGGTACGGCCGGTGAGACCCAGTACTTC. Translation gives CASSPGLAGTAGETQYF.

The sample holds a few counts of this clonotype. The chain recombines TRBV2 with TRBJ2-5; D is undetermined. Trimming stripped 8 bases from V and 2 bases from J, with 6 bases between. The CDR3 extends over 11 amino acids. The V gene's germline CDR1 is SNHLY and CDR2 FYNNEI. The CDR3 sequence: CASAQQETQYF. As DNA, the CDR3 is TGTGCCAGCGCACAGCAAGAGACCCAGTACTTC. Variable domain in full (rest from reference TRBV2 and TRBJ2-5): EPEVTQTPSHQVTQMGQEVILRCVPISNHLYFYWYRQILGQKVEFLVSFYNNEISEKSEIFDDQFSVERPDGSNFTLKIRSTKLEDSAMYFCASAQQETQYFGPGTRLLVL.

The CDR3 coding sequence is TGTGCCAGCTCAATCCTTTCGGCTAGCGTAATTGAAGAGACCCAGTACTTC. Translated, it gives CASSILSASVIEETQYF. This chain uses TRBV18 with TRBJ2-5, with D perhaps matching TRBD2 (6 bases). The CDR3 runs to 17 residues. The ends were cut back, 5 bases at V and 3 bases at J, with 22 bases in the middle. CDR1 is KGHSH, CDR2 LQKENI, per germline.

The V and J genes are TRBV6-2 or TRBV6-3 and TRBJ1-5, with D tentatively TRBD1 (5 bases). The CDR3 length is 16 residues. V was trimmed by 2 bases and J by 6 bases, leaving 17 bases between them. The germline CDR1 and CDR2 sequences are MNHEY and SVGEGT. DNA of the CDR3: TGTGCCAGCAGTTACGTCGCAGGGAGGTTCGGTCAGCCCCAGCATTTT. Translation: CASSYVAGRFGQPQHF.

This clonotype was found a few times. The chain links TRBV6-2 or TRBV6-3 to TRBJ2-2; 7 bases map to TRBD1. Germline lookup yields CDR1 MNHEY and CDR2 SVGEGT. The CDR3 is 17 amino acids. Losses at the gene ends were 7 bases for V and 6 bases for J; bases not matched to a gene: 17. The CDR3 region is CASNLDRGPQGAGELFF. The DNA of the CDR3 is TGTGCCAGCAACTTAGACCGTGGGCCCCAGGGGGCCGGGGAGCTGTTTTTT.

This clonotype was counted ten times or more. V usage is TRBV5-1 and J usage is TRBJ2-7, with D unclear. From germline, CDR1 is SGHRS and CDR2 YFSETQ. The CDR3 is made up of 15 amino acids. The V end lost 4 bases, the J end lost 1 base, and 15 bases lay between the germline ends. CDR3 protein: CASSPYDVSSYEQYF. CDR3 sequence (DNA): TGCGCCAGCAGCCCCTATGACGTTTCTTCCTACGAGCAGTACTTC.

V and J are TRBV7-9 and TRBJ2-3; 7 bases match TRBD2. Germline CDR1 is SEHNR and CDR2 is FQNEAQ (reference sequence). The CDR3 has 13 residues. V lost 5 bases, J lost 5 bases, and 4 bases stayed unmatched. CDR3 protein: CASSVGTKDTQYF. In nucleotides, the CDR3 is TGTGCCAGCAGCGTCGGGACTAAAGATACGCAGTATTTT.

This clonotype was observed at least ten times. The CDR3 reads CASSPRGQGAREQFF. DNA of the CDR3: TGTGCCAGCAGTCCCCGGGGACAGGGGGCGAGGGAGCAGTTCTTC. The genes are TRBV12-3 or TRBV12-4 and TRBJ2-1; 12 bases are shared with TRBD1. CDR3 length equals 15 residues. V was pared by 5 bases and J by 10 bases, with 9 bases of the junction left unmatched.

The table lists this clonotype with a few counts. V is TRBV24-1 and J is TRBJ2-3; TRBD2 is a possible D gene (6 bases). The CDR3 spans 15 residues. The germline CDR1 and CDR2 sequences are KGHDR and SFDVKD. V lost 3 bases and J 6 bases, leaving 15 bases between the germline ends. The CDR3 bases are TGTGCCACCAGTGATGCGGGGCTAGCCGCGGATACGCAGTATTTT. Translating it yields CATSDAGLAADTQYF.

The genes are TRBV7-2 and TRBJ1-6, with unresolved D. Germline CDR1 reads SGHTA; CDR2 reads FQGNSA. Trimming shortened V by 5 bases and J by 7 bases, and 9 bases separated the two germline ends. The CDR3 is 13 residues long. The chain's CDR3 is CASSPNRNSPLHF. The CDR3 DNA reads as TGTGCCAGCAGCCCGAACAGAAATTCACCCCTCCACTTT.

V gene TRBV5-1 combines with J gene TRBJ1-1; tentatively, D is TRBD1 (6 bases). Germline V gene sequence: CDR1 SGHRS, CDR2 YFSETQ. The CDR3 runs 15 residues. The V and J ends lost 3 bases and 4 bases respectively, with 16 bases between them. CDR3 sequence: CASSWTARYSTEAFF. The CDR3 region has the DNA TGCGCCAGCAGCTGGACAGCCAGATACTCCACTGAAGCTTTCTTT.

This chain connects TRBV6-1 to TRBJ2-2, with TRBD1 as a possible D gene (5 bases). Germline lookup yields CDR1 MNHNS and CDR2 SASEGT. The CDR3 covers 15 residues. Trimming took 2 bases from V and 7 from J, leaving 14 bases between them. The CDR3 DNA reads TGTGCCAGCAGTGAATTAAGGGGATTTCACGGGGAGCTGTTTTTT. This sequence encodes CASSELRGFHGELFF.

In regard to this clonotype: Sequence at one end of the junction differs from germline and may be a read error. V gene TRBV20-1 combines with J gene TRBJ2-1, with D hard to call. Germline assignment: CDR1 DFQATT and CDR2 SNEGSKA (reference sequence). This CDR3 is built from 14 residues. The CDR3 reads CSGRAPNHPNEQFF. The CDR3 coding sequence is TGCAGTGGTAGAGCTCCCAATCACCCAAATGAGCAGTTCTTC.

This clonotype was seen many times. This chain connects TRBV18 to TRBJ1-4; D possibly corresponds to TRBD1 (6 bases). Between the trimmed V and J ends, which lost 4 bases and 4 bases, there was a span of 13 bases. CDR3 length equals 15 residues. CDR1 is KGHSH, CDR2 LQKENI, per germline. The CDR3 reads CASSLHRADNEKLFF. CDR3 nucleotide sequence: TGTGCCAGCTCACTACACAGGGCCGATAATGAAAAACTGTTTTTT.

This clonotype was picked up a small number of times. The chain is built from TRBV5-1 and TRBJ2-3, with 7 bases fitting TRBD1. Trimming took 2 bases from V and 6 from J; bases not matched to a gene: 9. This CDR3 spans 15 amino acids. The germline gives CDR1 SGHRS, CDR2 YFSETQ. CDR3 residues: CASSFEWDSYDTQYF. The CDR3 nucleotides are TGCGCCAGCAGCTTCGAATGGGACAGCTATGATACGCAGTATTTT. Using reference TRBV5-1 and TRBJ2-3 for the parts outside the CDR3, the full variable domain is KAGVTQTPRYLIKTRGQQVTLSCSPISGHRSVSWYQQTPGQGLQFLFEYFSETQRNKGNFPGRFSGRQFSNSRSEMNVSTLELGDSALYLCASSFEWDSYDTQYFGPGTRLTVL.

The V call is TRBV6-5, the J call TRBJ1-1; D gene ambiguous. V shed 6 bases and J shed 2 bases, with 19 bases lying between them. The CDR3 sequence is 16 residues long. Germline V gives CDR1 MNHEY, CDR2 SVGAGI. The DNA of the CDR3 is TGTGCCAGCAGGGCAGACCCCCGACCACAAAACACTGAAGCTTTCTTT. Translating it yields CASRADPRPQNTEAFF.

This clonotype appeared many times. This chain links TRBV18 with TRBJ1-3; a possible D gene is TRBD1 (5 bases). The CDR3 contains 14 residues. Germline assignment: CDR1 KGHSH and CDR2 LQKENI. The V gene lost 4 bases and the J gene lost 0 bases, with 7 bases spanning the gap. CDR3 bases: TGTGCCAGCTCACTCGACAGCTCTGGAAACACCATATATTTT. Protein: CASSLDSSGNTIYF.

This clonotype has just a few counts. The CDR3 DNA follows: TGTGCCAGCGGGGTCATTAACTATGGCTACACCTTC. Amino acids: CASGVINYGYTF. V gene TRBV28 combines with J gene TRBJ1-2; the D is unclear. This CDR3 has 12 residues. The V gene lost 8 bases and the J gene lost 1 base, with 8 bases spanning the gap. In germline, CDR1 is MDHEN, CDR2 SYDVKM.

The J gene is TRBJ2-6, the V gene TRBV20-1; 9 positions agree with TRBD1. This CDR3 is 18 amino acids long. The germline gives CDR1 DFQATT, CDR2 SNEGSKA (reference sequence). V shed 2 bases, J shed 4 bases, and the junction held 12 bases outside the gene matches. The CDR3 DNA sequence: TGCAGTGCTAGACCGGGACAGGGCCACTCGGGGGGGGCCAACGTCCTGACTTTC. Translating gives CSARPGQGHSGGANVLTF.